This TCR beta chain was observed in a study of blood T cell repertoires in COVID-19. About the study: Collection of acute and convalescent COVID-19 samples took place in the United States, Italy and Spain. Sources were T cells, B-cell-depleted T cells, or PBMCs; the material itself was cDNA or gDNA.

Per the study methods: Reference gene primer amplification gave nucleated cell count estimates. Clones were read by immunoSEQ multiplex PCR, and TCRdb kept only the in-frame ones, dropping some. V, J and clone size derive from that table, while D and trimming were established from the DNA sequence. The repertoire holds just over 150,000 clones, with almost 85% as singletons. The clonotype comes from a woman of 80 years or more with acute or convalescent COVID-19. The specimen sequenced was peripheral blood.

DNA of the CDR3: TGCAGCGTTCAAACCCCACTAGCGGGCCCCTACAATGAGCAGTTCTTC. Translating it yields CSVQTPLAGPYNEQFF. The chain links TRBV29-1 to TRBJ2-1, with TRBD2 matching 9 bases. The CDR3 has 16 residues. After removal of 5 bases from V and 2 bases from J, the junction contained 10 bases not matched to a gene. Germline lookup yields CDR1 SQVTM and CDR2 ANQGSEA.